These T cell receptor beta chains were read from a single sample in a study of post-analysis software for immune sequencing data. TCRdb itself ran the PCR reads through MiXCR, one entry per CDR3 protein. The sample includes about 540,000 distinct CDR3 sequences, roughly 34% of them seen just once. Sequencing was carried out using blood. The receptors derive from a girl aged 2-17 years with multiple sclerosis. Both conserved end residues are part of each CDR3. The size field is filled for only some rows; it gives once, few, many or a size class.

clone size | J gene | V gene | CDR3 protein
. | TRBJ2-7 | TRBV7-9 | CASRDGGYEQYF
. | TRBJ2-3 | TRBV5-1 | CASSTGLAGGKYTDTQYF
few | TRBJ2-5 | TRBV20-1 | CSAQIRETQYF
. | TRBJ2-1 | TRBV24-1 | CATSEGQGAYNEQFF
. | TRBJ2-4 | TRBV6-5 | CASSRTSTSSIQYF
. | TRBJ2-2 | TRBV5-1 | CASELRQGINTGELFF
. | TRBJ2-5 | TRBV7-9 | CASSLVGSETQYF
few | TRBJ2-3 | TRBV5-1 | CASSFGTGVPDTQYF
. | TRBJ1-6 | TRBV6-1 | CASSHYTGQGRRSPLHF
. | TRBJ1-2 | TRBV12-3/TRBV12-4 | CASSLRTGGSYGYTF
few | TRBJ2-4 | TRBV14 | CASSQTRGQGRNIQYF
. | TRBJ2-1 | TRBV2 | CASSVLLNNEQFF
. | TRBJ2-3 | TRBV3-1 | CASSQDMGLDDTQYF
. | TRBJ2-6 | TRBV5-1 | CAGSFTGPPGHRTGANVLTF
. | TRBJ2-1 | TRBV6-5 | CASISSGPYNEQFF
. | TRBJ2-1 | TRBV3-1 | CASSQISITLSYNEQFF
. | TRBJ1-2 | TRBV7-2 | CASSFSATVPPYGYTF
. | TRBJ2-3 | TRBV2 | CASRRLAGESTDTQYF
. | TRBJ1-2 | TRBV12-3/TRBV12-4 | CASSPTGTGGGYTF
once | TRBJ2-3 | TRBV4-1 | CASNRSGQTTDTQYF
few | TRBJ2-1 | TRBV4-1 | CASSQPRTRGNEQFF
once | TRBJ1-4 | TRBV28 | CASKFPGGGEKLFF
. | TRBJ1-1 | TRBV15 | CATSRAPDDRDQGNTEAFF
few | TRBJ1-2 | TRBV7-6 | CASSFNPWQSYTF
few | TRBJ1-1 | TRBV3-1 | CASSQESTVTEAFF
few | TRBJ2-5 | TRBV9 | CASSEAGPQGGTQYF
. | TRBJ1-5 | TRBV7-9 | CASTKNNQPQHF
. | TRBJ2-1 | TRBV12-3/TRBV12-4 | CASSFGTTYNEQFF
. | TRBJ1-1 | TRBV29-1 | CSVSRTGVGAEAFF
. | . | TRBV6-2/TRBV6-3 | CTSRDAGTVYEQYF
few | TRBJ2-1 | TRBV5-6 | CASSSLSYNEQFF
. | TRBJ2-3 | TRBV10-1 | CASSLGTSGEIDTQYF
. | TRBJ2-7 | TRBV3-1 | CASSPYRDRGLEQYF
few | TRBJ2-3 | TRBV6-5 | CASSYSGLAGASTDTQYF
few | TRBJ2-6 | TRBV5-5 | CASSLSSGTGANVRTF
few | TRBJ2-5 | TRBV9 | CASSVVGSSETQYF
. | TRBJ2-6 | TRBV10-3 | CAISENGAGANVLTF
. | TRBJ1-2 | TRBV10-3 | CAIRAGTGEGGYTF
. | TRBJ1-6 | TRBV4-1 | CASSQAPGLNSPLHF
. | . | TRBV10-2 | CASSDVRDRGSYEQYF
. | TRBJ2-7 | TRBV7-2 | CASSLALDRRTYEQYF